This T cell receptor beta chain was captured by sequencing in a study of T-cell memory formation after mild COVID-19. TCRdb fed the 5' RACE reads into MiXCR, producing one record per CDR3 protein. The sample holds 300,000 to 350,000 distinct CDR3 sequences; roughly an eighth are singletons and the top ten take around a fifth. The sample consisted of PBMCs or a T cell subset sorted from them (not recorded which). The clonotype originates from a man in his late teens or twenties who had mild COVID-19 (a few samples of this study predate the infection). Cell type and time point are not known.

The CDR3 DNA is TGTGCCAGCAGCTTCGCGGGGGCCGTATCAGAGACCCAGTACTTC. Its protein product is CASSFAGAVSETQYF. The V gene is TRBV7-2, the J gene TRBJ2-5, with a weak D call TRBD2 (7 bases). There are 15 residues in the CDR3. In germline, CDR1 is SGHTA, CDR2 FQGNSA. V shed 3 bases and J shed 4 bases, with 15 bases lying between them.